These T cell receptor beta chains were read from a single sample in a study of T cells in localized non-small cell lung cancer. Sequencing used immunoSEQ multiplex PCR; TCRdb keeps in-frame clones, though not all of them. The table includes tens of thousands of clones, about 85% detected once. The material sequenced was PBMCs, taken before any cancer treatment. These receptors were taken from a man aged 40 to 70 with stage II squamous cell lung carcinoma. The CDR3 runs from the conserved cysteine through the conserved F or W. The D gene is left open where the match is weak. Only part of the rows carry a size: once, few, many, or a class if the clone is expanded.

CDR3: CASSVAGLLYNEQFF
DNA: TGTGCCAGCAGTGTAGCGGGACTTCTCTACAATGAGCAGTTCTTC
J: TRBJ2-1
D: TRBD2
size: -
V: TRBV2

CDR3: CAWSSKSSGNTIYF
DNA: TGTGCCTGGAGTAGTAAGAGCTCTGGAAACACCATATATTTT
J: TRBJ1-3
D: -
size: -
V: TRBV30

CDR3: CASSRDSSPLHF
DNA: TGTGCCAGCAGCCGGGACAGTTCACCCCTCCACTTT
J: TRBJ1-6
D: TRBD1
size: -
V: TRBV14

CDR3: CASRRVWPTSEWRDSYNEQFF
DNA: TGTGCCAGCAGGCGCGTTTGGCCTACCTCAGAATGGCGGGACTCCTACAATGAGCAGTTCTTC
J: TRBJ2-1
D: -
size: -
V: TRBV28

CDR3: CSVVPDRGDTEAFF
DNA: TGCAGCGTTGTCCCCGACAGGGGGGACACTGAAGCTTTCTTT
J: TRBJ1-1
D: TRBD1
size: -
V: TRBV29-1

CDR3: CASSYGRYSNQPQHF
DNA: TGTGCCAGCAGTTACGGCAGGTATAGCAATCAGCCCCAGCATTTT
J: TRBJ1-5
D: -
size: -
V: TRBV6-5

CDR3: CASSLGGSAEAFF
DNA: TGCGCCAGCAGCTTGGGCGGGAGTGCTGAAGCTTTCTTT
J: TRBJ1-1
D: -
size: -
V: TRBV5-1

CDR3: CASSDLSNSSPLHF
DNA: TGTGCCAGCAGCGATCTCTCCAACAGTTCACCCCTCCACTTT
J: TRBJ1-6
D: -
size: -
V: TRBV7-9

CDR3: CASSLLTHGYTF
DNA: TGTGCCAGCAGCTTGTTGACCCATGGCTACACCTTC
J: TRBJ1-2
D: -
size: once
V: TRBV5-4

CDR3: CAWRAPLYGYTF
DNA: TGTGCCTGGAGAGCGCCCCTCTATGGCTACACCTTC
J: TRBJ1-2
D: -
size: -
V: TRBV30

CDR3: CASRGMTGTSPLHF
DNA: TGTGCCAGCAGGGGTATGACAGGGACTTCACCCCTCCACTTT
J: TRBJ1-6
D: TRBD1
size: -
V: TRBV2

CDR3: CSGGLADMGDTQYF
DNA: TGCAGCGGCGGACTAGCCGACATGGGGGATACGCAGTATTTT
J: TRBJ2-3
D: TRBD2
size: -
V: TRBV29-1

CDR3: CASSLGGDSRYGYTF
DNA: TGCGCCAGCAGCTTGGGAGGAGATTCTCGGTATGGCTACACCTTC
J: TRBJ1-2
D: -
size: once
V: TRBV5-1

CDR3: CASSQTLGGSSYEQYF
DNA: TGTGCCAGCAGCCAAACCCTCGGGGGGAGCTCCTACGAGCAGTACTTC
J: TRBJ2-7
D: TRBD2
size: -
V: TRBV4-2

CDR3: CASSLVNSGNTIYF
DNA: TGTGCCAGCAGCTTAGTGAATTCTGGAAACACCATATATTTT
J: TRBJ1-3
D: -
size: -
V: TRBV13

CDR3: CASSQLSNEDQETQYF
DNA: TGTGCCAGCAGCCAACTAAGCAATGAGGACCAAGAGACCCAGTACTTC
J: TRBJ2-5
D: -
size: -
V: TRBV14

CDR3: CAWSLGGGAYNEQFF
DNA: TGTGCCTGGAGCCTAGGAGGCGGAGCCTACAATGAGCAGTTCTTC
J: TRBJ2-1
D: -
size: -
V: TRBV30

CDR3: CASSPRDRGQETQYF
DNA: TGTGCCAGTAGTCCTCGGGACAGGGGACAGGAGACCCAGTACTTC
J: TRBJ2-5
D: TRBD1
size: -
V: TRBV19

CDR3: CASSLADNPNTEAFF
DNA: TGCGCCAGCAGCCTGGCGGACAACCCGAACACTGAAGCTTTCTTT
J: TRBJ1-1
D: -
size: few
V: TRBV4-3

CDR3: CASSLVAVPGELFF
DNA: TGTGCCAGCAGCTTAGTAGCAGTTCCCGGGGAGCTGTTTTTT
J: TRBJ2-2
D: -
size: -
V: TRBV7-9

CDR3: CASSLGSISNQPQHF
DNA: TGTGCCAGCAGCTTGGGGTCTATTAGCAATCAGCCCCAGCATTTT
J: TRBJ1-5
D: -
size: -
V: TRBV5-8

CDR3: CASSELAGGPGAGEQFF
DNA: TGTGCCAGCAGCGAACTAGCGGGAGGGCCTGGGGCAGGTGAGCAGTTCTTC
J: TRBJ2-1
D: TRBD2
size: -
V: TRBV7-9

CDR3: CASSIGAVTFYEQYF
DNA: TGTGCCAGTAGTATAGGAGCTGTTACGTTTTACGAGCAGTACTTC
J: TRBJ2-7
D: -
size: -
V: TRBV19

CDR3: CASRIFGAGDEKLFF
DNA: TGTGCCAGCAGAATCTTTGGGGCCGGGGATGAAAAACTGTTTTTT
J: TRBJ1-4
D: -
size: -
V: TRBV28

CDR3: CASHNMGAYEQYF
DNA: TGTGCCAGCCATAACATGGGGGCCTACGAGCAGTACTTC
J: TRBJ2-7
D: -
size: -
V: TRBV5-4

CDR3: CASSNRDPQETQYF
DNA: TGTGCCAGCAGTAACCGGGACCCCCAAGAGACCCAGTACTTC
J: TRBJ2-5
D: -
size: -
V: TRBV11-3

CDR3: CASVSRIF
DNA: TGTGCCAGCGTCAGTCGGATTTTC
J: TRBJ2-7
D: -
size: once
V: TRBV6-1

CDR3: CASSLGSSNSPLHF
DNA: TGCGCCAGCAGCTTGGGGAGTTCCAATTCACCCCTCCACTTT
J: TRBJ1-6
D: -
size: -
V: TRBV5-1

CDR3: CASRGGQATEAFF
DNA: TGTGCCAGTAGGGGGGGACAGGCGACTGAAGCTTTCTTT
J: TRBJ1-1
D: TRBD1
size: -
V: TRBV19

CDR3: CASSVVPGGLEQFF
DNA: TGTGCCAGCAGCGTAGTCCCTGGGGGCCTTGAGCAGTTCTTC
J: TRBJ2-1
D: -
size: once
V: TRBV9

CDR3: CASSRTSGGASDTQYF
DNA: TGTGCCAGCTCCCGGACTAGCGGGGGGGCATCGGATACGCAGTATTTT
J: TRBJ2-3
D: TRBD2
size: -
V: TRBV18

CDR3: CASSASRVSGRGIHEQYF
DNA: TGTGCCAGCAGCGCCTCCCGAGTTAGTGGCAGGGGGATACACGAGCAGTACTTC
J: TRBJ2-7
D: TRBD1
size: -
V: TRBV7-9

CDR3: CASSYTSGSNEQFF
DNA: TGCGCCAGCAGCTACACTAGCGGGAGCAATGAGCAGTTCTTC
J: TRBJ2-1
D: TRBD2
size: -
V: TRBV5-1